The TCR beta chain described here comes from a study of technical replicates of blood from a few donors. V lost 3 bases, J lost 5 bases, and 6 bases stayed unmatched. The CDR3 has 15 residues. Per germline, CDR1 ENHRY and CDR2 SYGVKD. This clone has more than one count but fewer than ten. Measured with immunoSEQ multiplex PCR; TCRdb has only the in-frame clones, and not every one. The sample holds 55,000 to 80,000 clones, around 93% seen once. The TCR was taken from a human donor in good health. The rearrangement links TRBV10-3 to TRBJ2-1; the match to TRBD2 covers 8 bases. Material for sequencing was T cells isolated from PBMCs. The CDR3 DNA reads as TGTGCCATCAGTGATCATACTAGCGGAAACAATGAGCAGTTCTTC. It encodes CAISDHTSGNNEQFF.